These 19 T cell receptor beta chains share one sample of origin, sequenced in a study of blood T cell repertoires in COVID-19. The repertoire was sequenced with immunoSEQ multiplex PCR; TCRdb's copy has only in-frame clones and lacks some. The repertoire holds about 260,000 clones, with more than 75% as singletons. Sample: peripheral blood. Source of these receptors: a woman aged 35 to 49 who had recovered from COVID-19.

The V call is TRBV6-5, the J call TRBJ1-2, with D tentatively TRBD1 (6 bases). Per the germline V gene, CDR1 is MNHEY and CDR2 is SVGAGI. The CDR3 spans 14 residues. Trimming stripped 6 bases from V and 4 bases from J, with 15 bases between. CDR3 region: CASSPGGRRYGYTF. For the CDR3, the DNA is TGTGCCAGCAGCCCGGGGGGCCGTCGCTATGGCTACACCTTC.

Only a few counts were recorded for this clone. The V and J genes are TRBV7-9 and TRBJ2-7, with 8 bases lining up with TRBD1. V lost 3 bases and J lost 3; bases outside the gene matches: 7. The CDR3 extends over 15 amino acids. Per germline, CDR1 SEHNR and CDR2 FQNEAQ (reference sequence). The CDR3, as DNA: TGTGCCAGCAGCTTCGGTGACAGGGGCCACTACGAGCAGTACTTC. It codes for CASSFGDRGHYEQYF.

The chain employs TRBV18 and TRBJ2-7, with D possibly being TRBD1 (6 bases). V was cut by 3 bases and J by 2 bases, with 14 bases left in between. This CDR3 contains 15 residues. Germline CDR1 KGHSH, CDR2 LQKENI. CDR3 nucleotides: TGTGCCAGCTCACCGGGGACAAGGGGAACCTACGAGCAGTACTTC. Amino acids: CASSPGTRGTYEQYF.

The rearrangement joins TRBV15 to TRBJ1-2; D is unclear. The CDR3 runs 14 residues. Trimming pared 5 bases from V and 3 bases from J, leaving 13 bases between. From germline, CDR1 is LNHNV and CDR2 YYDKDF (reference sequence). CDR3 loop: CATSLEFGYYGYTF. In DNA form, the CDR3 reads TGTGCCACCAGCCTAGAGTTCGGATACTATGGCTACACCTTC. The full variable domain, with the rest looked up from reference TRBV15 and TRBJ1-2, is DAMVIQNPRYQVTQFGKPVTLSCSQTLNHNVMYWYQQKSSQAPKLLFHYYDKDFNNEADTPDNFQSRRPNTSFCFLDIRSPGLGDTAMYLCATSLEFGYYGYTFGSGTRLTVV.

The CDR3 is CASTRQGNTYEQYF. CDR3 bases: TGCGCCAGCACACGACAGGGAAACACCTACGAGCAGTACTTC. The chain uses TRBV5-1 and TRBJ2-7; 7 positions match TRBD1. The V gene's germline CDR1 is SGHRS and CDR2 YFSETQ. Trimming took 6 bases from V and 2 from J; bases not matched to a gene: 8. CDR3 length: 14 amino acids.

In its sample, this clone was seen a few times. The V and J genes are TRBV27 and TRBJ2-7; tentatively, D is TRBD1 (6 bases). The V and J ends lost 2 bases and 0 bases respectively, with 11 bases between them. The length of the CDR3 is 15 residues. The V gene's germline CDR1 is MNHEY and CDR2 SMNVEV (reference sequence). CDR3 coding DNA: TGTGCCAGCAGTTTAAGGGGGTTAAGCTCCTACGAGCAGTACTTC. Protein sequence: CASSLRGLSSYEQYF.

The CDR3 here is CASSPQAGLVSYNEQFF. CDR3 coding DNA: TGTGCCAGCAGCCCCCAGGCGGGTTTAGTTTCCTACAATGAGCAGTTCTTC. This chain joins TRBV7-3 and TRBJ2-1; D may be TRBD2 (5 bases). Germline V gene data show CDR1 as SGHTA and CDR2 as FQGTGA. Trimming removed 5 bases from V and 1 base from J, with 18 bases in between. The CDR3 runs 17 residues.

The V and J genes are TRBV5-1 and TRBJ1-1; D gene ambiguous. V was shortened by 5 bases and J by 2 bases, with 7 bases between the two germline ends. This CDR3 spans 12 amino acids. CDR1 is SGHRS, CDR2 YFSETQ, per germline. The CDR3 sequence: CASRRANTEAFF. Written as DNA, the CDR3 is TGCGCCAGCAGGCGGGCTAACACTGAAGCTTTCTTT.

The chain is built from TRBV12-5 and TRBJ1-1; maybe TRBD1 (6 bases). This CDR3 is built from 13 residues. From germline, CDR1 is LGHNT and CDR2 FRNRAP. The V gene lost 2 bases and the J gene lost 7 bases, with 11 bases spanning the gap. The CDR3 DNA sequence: TGTGCTAGTGGTTTGTCCAGGGGAAGTGAAGCTTTCTTT. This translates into CASGLSRGSEAFF. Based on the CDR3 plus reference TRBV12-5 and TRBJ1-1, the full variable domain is DARVTQTPRHKVTEMGQEVTMRCQPILGHNTVFWYRQTMMQGLELLAYFRNRAPLDDSGMPKDRFSAEMPDATLATLKIQPSEPRDSAVYFCASGLSRGSEAFFGQGTRLTVV.

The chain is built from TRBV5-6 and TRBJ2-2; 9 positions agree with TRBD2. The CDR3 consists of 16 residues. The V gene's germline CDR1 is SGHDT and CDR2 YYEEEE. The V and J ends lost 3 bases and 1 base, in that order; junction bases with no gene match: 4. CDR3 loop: CASSSVAGENTGELFF. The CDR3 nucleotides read TGTGCCAGCAGCTCGGTAGCGGGGGAGAACACCGGGGAGCTGTTTTTT.

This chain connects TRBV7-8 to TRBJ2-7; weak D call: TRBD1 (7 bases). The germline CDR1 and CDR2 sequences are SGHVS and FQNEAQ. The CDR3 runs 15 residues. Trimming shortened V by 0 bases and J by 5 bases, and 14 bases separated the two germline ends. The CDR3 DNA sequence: TGTGCCAGCAGCTTAGCGTCAGGGGGGCTGGACGAGCAGTACTTC. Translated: CASSLASGGLDEQYF.

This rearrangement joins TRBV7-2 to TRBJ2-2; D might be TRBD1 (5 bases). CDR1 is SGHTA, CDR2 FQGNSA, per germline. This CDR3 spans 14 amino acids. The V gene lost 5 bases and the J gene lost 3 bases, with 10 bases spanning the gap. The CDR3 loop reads CASSLGADTGELFF. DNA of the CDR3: TGTGCCAGCAGCCTAGGGGCCGACACCGGGGAGCTGTTTTTT. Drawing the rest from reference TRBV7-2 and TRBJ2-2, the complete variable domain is GAGVSQSPSNKVTEKGKDVELRCDPISGHTALYWYRQSLGQGLEFLIYFQGNSAPDKSGLPSDRFSAERTGGSVSTLTIQRTQQEDSAVYLCASSLGADTGELFFGEGSRLTVL.

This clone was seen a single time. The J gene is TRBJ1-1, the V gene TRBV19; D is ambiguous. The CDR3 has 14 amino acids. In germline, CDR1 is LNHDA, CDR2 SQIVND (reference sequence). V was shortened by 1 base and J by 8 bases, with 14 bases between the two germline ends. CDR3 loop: CASSIVMSGTEAFF. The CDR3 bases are TGTGCCAGTAGTATAGTGATGAGCGGCACCGAAGCTTTCTTT.

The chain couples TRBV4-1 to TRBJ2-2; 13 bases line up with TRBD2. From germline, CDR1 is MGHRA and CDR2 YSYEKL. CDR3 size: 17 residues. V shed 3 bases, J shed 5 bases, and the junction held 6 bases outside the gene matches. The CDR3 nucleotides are TGCGCCAGCAGCCAGCGCCAGGGACTAGCGGGGACCGGGGAGCTGTTTTTT. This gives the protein CASSQRQGLAGTGELFF.

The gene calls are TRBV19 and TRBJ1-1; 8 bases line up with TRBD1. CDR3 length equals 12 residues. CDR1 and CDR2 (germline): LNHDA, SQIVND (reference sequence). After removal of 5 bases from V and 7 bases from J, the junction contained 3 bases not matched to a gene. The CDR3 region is CASSVQGGEAFF. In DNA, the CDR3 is TGTGCCAGTAGTGTACAGGGGGGTGAAGCTTTCTTT.

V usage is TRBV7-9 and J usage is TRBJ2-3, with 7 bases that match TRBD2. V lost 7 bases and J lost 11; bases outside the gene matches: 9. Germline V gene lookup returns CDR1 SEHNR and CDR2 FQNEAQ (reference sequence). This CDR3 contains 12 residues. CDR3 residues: CASITGEGLQYF. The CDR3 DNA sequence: TGTGCCAGCATCACGGGGGAGGGCCTGCAGTATTTT.

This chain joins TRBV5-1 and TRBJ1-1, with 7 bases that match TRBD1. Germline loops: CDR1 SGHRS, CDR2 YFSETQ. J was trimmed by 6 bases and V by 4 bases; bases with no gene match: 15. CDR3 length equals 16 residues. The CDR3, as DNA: TGCGCCAGCAGCCCAAGGGGGCGCCGGGACCGAGCTGAAGCTTTCTTT. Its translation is CASSPRGRRDRAEAFF.

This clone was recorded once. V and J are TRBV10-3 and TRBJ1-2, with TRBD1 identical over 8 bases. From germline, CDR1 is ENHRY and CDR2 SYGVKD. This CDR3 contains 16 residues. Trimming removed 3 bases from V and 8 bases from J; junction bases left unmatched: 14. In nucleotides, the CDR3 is TGTGCCATCAGTGATAGTGGCACAGGGGGAATACGGGGCTACACCTTC. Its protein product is CAISDSGTGGIRGYTF.

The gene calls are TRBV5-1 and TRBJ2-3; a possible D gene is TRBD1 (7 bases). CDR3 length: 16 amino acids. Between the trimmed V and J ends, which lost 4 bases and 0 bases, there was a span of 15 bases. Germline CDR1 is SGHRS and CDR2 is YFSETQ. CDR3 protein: CASSPRQGGSTDTQYF. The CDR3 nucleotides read TGCGCCAGCAGCCCTAGACAGGGAGGTAGCACAGATACGCAGTATTTT. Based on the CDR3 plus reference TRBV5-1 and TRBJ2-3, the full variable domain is KAGVTQTPRYLIKTRGQQVTLSCSPISGHRSVSWYQQTPGQGLQFLFEYFSETQRNKGNFPGRFSGRQFSNSRSEMNVSTLELGDSALYLCASSPRQGGSTDTQYFGPGTRLTVL.